What follows are 20 T cell receptor beta chains derived from one specimen sequenced in a study of Ad26.COV2.S vaccination and SARS-CoV-2 variants. Sequencing was performed with immunoSEQ multiplex PCR; in TCRdb, only in-frame clones are kept and a portion is missing. The sample shows 440,000 or so clones, around 91% of them seen only once. The treatment was: 15 to 20 received Ad26.COV2.S at low or high dose, single or two shots; 5 received placebo; per-sample allocation not given. Collection of the samples took place on day 63 after the first injection of vaccine or placebo. The sample was peripheral blood, taken in a trial of Ad26.COV2.S vaccine versus placebo. These receptors were taken from a person aged 18 to 65 who received the Ad26.COV2.S COVID-19 vaccine or a placebo.

The chain uses TRBV11-3 and TRBJ2-1; no reliable D call. The V end lost 5 bases, the J end lost 2 bases, and 13 bases lay between the germline ends. Germline lookup yields CDR1 SGHNT and CDR2 YENEEA. This CDR3 spans 15 amino acids. The CDR3 DNA follows: TGTGCCAGCAGCACGAGACTGGTACCCTACAATGAGCAGTTCTTC. Its translation: CASSTRLVPYNEQFF.

The rearrangement joins TRBV7-9 to TRBJ2-1; 11 nucleotides align to TRBD2. The J segment lost 0 bases and the V segment lost 6 bases, leaving 7 bases of the junction unmatched. The CDR3 is made up of 17 amino acids. CDR1 and CDR2 from the germline V gene are SEHNR and FQNEAQ (reference sequence). CDR3: CASSLGTSGLSYNEQFF. CDR3 DNA sequence: TGTGCCAGCAGTCTCGGGACTAGCGGACTCTCCTACAATGAGCAGTTCTTC.

V and J are TRBV10-3 and TRBJ2-7; D assignment may be TRBD1 or TRBD2 (5 bases each). V lost 5 bases and J 7 bases, leaving 15 bases between the germline ends. This CDR3 has 13 residues. Germline CDR1 is ENHRY and CDR2 is SYGVKD. The CDR3 spells CAISQSDGAEQYF. The CDR3 DNA reads as TGTGCCATCAGTCAAAGTGACGGGGCTGAGCAGTACTTC.

This chain joins TRBV28 and TRBJ1-6, with D perhaps TRBD1 (5 bases). V was cut by 1 base and J by 5 bases, with 15 bases left in between. Germline CDR1 and CDR2: MDHEN and SYDVKM. The CDR3 is made up of 17 amino acids. The CDR3 here is CASSLFSQGANNSPLHF. Here the CDR3 DNA reads TGTGCCAGCAGTTTATTCTCCCAGGGTGCGAATAATTCACCCCTCCACTTT.

The chain combines TRBV9 with TRBJ2-1; 8 positions match TRBD2. The germline gives CDR1 SGDLS, CDR2 YYNGEE. The V segment lost 6 bases and the J segment 9 bases; nucleotides outside the gene matches: 20. The CDR3 is 17 residues long. Here the CDR3 reads CASTPKLAESRAGEQFF. In DNA, the CDR3 is TGTGCCAGCACTCCTAAACTAGCGGAGAGCCGAGCCGGTGAGCAGTTCTTC.

Only one count was recorded for this clone. V gene TRBV7-8 combines with J gene TRBJ2-1; D is perhaps TRBD1 (6 bases). Germline V lookup: CDR1 SGHVS, CDR2 FQNEAQ. The V end was cut by 1 base, the J end by 11 bases, with 9 bases between. CDR3 length equals 12 residues. The CDR3 loop is CASSLVWGQQFF. The CDR3, as DNA: TGTGCCAGCAGCTTAGTGTGGGGGCAGCAGTTCTTC.

V is TRBV3-1 (or the pseudogene TRBV3-2) and J is TRBJ2-2; D might be TRBD2 (5 bases). In germline, CDR1 is LGHDT, CDR2 YNNKEL (reference sequence). V dropped 1 base and J dropped 4 bases, with 13 bases sitting between them. The CDR3 has 16 residues. The CDR3 DNA sequence: TGTGCCAGCAGCCAAGGGAGAGAAGAGGGCACCGGGGAGCTGTTTTTT. Translated, it gives CASSQGREEGTGELFF.

This clone was seen more than once but under ten times. This chain uses TRBV18 with TRBJ2-7, with TRBD1 as a possible D gene (6 bases). V lost 6 bases and J lost 2, with 11 bases in between. CDR1 and CDR2 from the germline V gene are KGHSH and LQKENI. This CDR3 has 13 amino acids. The CDR3 reads CASSAGDPYEQYF. Written as DNA, the CDR3 is TGTGCCAGCTCTGCAGGGGATCCCTACGAGCAGTACTTC.

The V gene is TRBV7-2, the J gene TRBJ1-3, with D unresolved. The germline CDR1 and CDR2 sequences are SGHTA and FQGNSA. V was trimmed by 5 bases and J by 1 base, leaving 9 bases between them. CDR3 length: 14 amino acids. DNA for the CDR3: TGTGCCAGCAGCCCCACACGTTCTGGAAACACCATATATTTT. Translating it yields CASSPTRSGNTIYF.

The chain has TRBV5-6 and TRBJ1-1; the match to TRBD1 covers 7 bases. Germline V gene sequence: CDR1 SGHDT, CDR2 YYEEEE. V lost 4 bases and J lost 1; bases outside the gene matches: 4. The length of the CDR3 is 14 residues. CDR3 nucleotide sequence: TGTGCCAGCAGCGGGGGACAGCAGAACACTGAAGCTTTCTTT. This sequence encodes CASSGGQQNTEAFF.

This clone has only one observation. The chain employs TRBV7-9 and TRBJ2-1; D gene ambiguous. V lost 3 bases and J lost 0, with 12 bases in between. CDR3 length: 16 residues. Per the germline V gene, CDR1 is SEHNR and CDR2 is FQNEAQ (reference sequence). The DNA for the CDR3 is TGTGCCAGCAGCTTGTTTACCACCCGCTCCTACAATGAGCAGTTCTTC. This codes for CASSLFTTRSYNEQFF. The entire variable domain, with the rest obtained from reference TRBV7-9 and TRBJ2-1, is as follows: DTGVSQNPRHKITKRGQNVTFRCDPISEHNRLYWYRQTLGQGPEFLTYFQNEAQLEKSRLLSDRFSAERPKGSFSTLEIQRTEQGDSAMYLCASSLFTTRSYNEQFFGPGTRLTVL.

The CDR3 loop reads CASSLFPRQVSSYNEQFF. CDR3 coding DNA: TGTGCCAGCAGTCTATTTCCCCGACAGGTGAGCTCCTACAATGAGCAGTTCTTC. The chain employs TRBV27 and TRBJ2-1; TRBD1 might be the D (6 bases). In germline, CDR1 is MNHEY, CDR2 SMNVEV (reference sequence). CDR3 length equals 18 residues. V lost 5 bases and J 0 bases, leaving 20 bases between the germline ends.

This rearrangement joins TRBV7-8 to TRBJ2-7; 10 bases align to TRBD1. This CDR3 is 15 amino acids long. Unmatched junction bases numbered 7, after V lost 5 bases and J lost 3 bases. Looked up from germline, CDR1 is SGHVS and CDR2 is FQNEAQ. Here the CDR3 DNA reads TGTGCCAGCAGCCGCGGGGGACAGGGGTACTACGAGCAGTACTTC. Amino acid sequence: CASSRGGQGYYEQYF.

The chain recombines TRBV7-9 with TRBJ1-6; D remains unclear. The germline V gene encodes CDR1 SEHNR and CDR2 FQNEAQ (reference sequence). V was cut by 1 base and J by 11 bases, with 12 bases left in between. CDR3 length: 14 amino acids. In DNA, the CDR3 is TGTGCCAGCAGCTTAGTCCGGCCCGGAGCACCCCTCCACTTT. Translated: CASSLVRPGAPLHF.

This clone has just a few counts. This rearrangement joins TRBV7-9 to TRBJ2-7; 7 positions match TRBD1. This CDR3 comprises 15 residues. Germline CDR1 reads SEHNR; CDR2 reads FQNEAQ (reference sequence). The junction had 12 bases not matched to a gene; V was cut back by 8 bases and J by 2 bases. The CDR3 reads CASGPGDRAPYEQYF. For the CDR3, the DNA is TGTGCCAGCGGCCCGGGTGACAGGGCCCCCTACGAGCAGTACTTC.

The V gene is TRBV10-3, the J gene TRBJ2-7; D remains unclear. Trimming cost V 8 bases and J 1 base, with 15 bases left between them. This CDR3 spans 14 amino acids. Germline lookup yields CDR1 ENHRY and CDR2 SYGVKD. The CDR3 region has the DNA TGTGCCATCGCTGGGAAACAGAATTCCTACGAGCAGTACTTC. This gives the protein CAIAGKQNSYEQYF.

V usage is TRBV9 and J usage is TRBJ1-3, with TRBD1 identical over 10 bases. CDR1 is SGDLS, CDR2 YYNGEE, per germline. The V segment lost 1 base and the J segment 3 bases; nucleotides outside the gene matches: 10. CDR3 size: 18 residues. Here the CDR3 DNA reads TGTGCCAGCAGCGTACAGACCGAGACAGGGGGCGTTGGAAACACCATATATTTT. Protein: CASSVQTETGGVGNTIYF.

The count of this clone is one. The J gene is TRBJ2-5, the V gene TRBV10-3, with 8 nucleotides matching TRBD1. J was trimmed by 4 bases and V by 2 bases; bases with no gene match: 0. CDR1 ENHRY and CDR2 SYGVKD come from the germline V gene. CDR3 length: 13 residues. The DNA for the CDR3 is TGTGCCATCAGTGAGCAGGGGGCAGAGACCCAGTACTTC. It translates to CAISEQGAETQYF.

The chain recombines TRBV6-2 or TRBV6-3 with TRBJ1-2, with 8 nucleotides matching TRBD1. CDR1 is MNHEY, CDR2 SVGEGT, per germline. The V segment lost 5 bases and the J segment 8 bases; nucleotides outside the gene matches: 4. This CDR3 region has 12 residues. This CDR3 is CASSPDRVGYTF. The CDR3 DNA reads as TGTGCCAGCAGTCCGGACAGGGTCGGCTACACCTTC.

The rearrangement links TRBV6-5 to TRBJ2-5; 7 bases line up with TRBD1. The CDR3 spans 14 residues. The germline gives CDR1 MNHEY, CDR2 SVGAGI. Trimming cost V 6 bases and J 3 bases; bases outside gene matches: 7. CDR3 in amino acids: CASRITGVKETQYF. CDR3 nucleotides: TGTGCCAGCAGGATCACAGGGGTGAAAGAGACCCAGTACTTC.